One sample yielded the 29 T cell receptor beta chains listed below, sequenced in a study of blood T cell repertoires in COVID-19. Measured with immunoSEQ multiplex PCR; TCRdb has only the in-frame clones, and not every one. The sample consists of over 200,000 clones, about 91% of them appearing once. Sequencing used PBMCs or T cells enriched from blood (not recorded which). Receptors were obtained from a woman in her forties with acute COVID-19.

The gene calls are TRBV6-5 and TRBJ1-5, with TRBD1 matching 9 bases. The CDR3 has 15 residues. Per germline, CDR1 MNHEY and CDR2 SVGAGI. The V and J ends lost 5 bases and 5 bases, in that order; junction bases with no gene match: 7. This CDR3 is CASSTTGGGDQPQHF. The DNA for the CDR3 is TGTGCCAGCAGTACTACAGGGGGCGGGGATCAGCCCCAGCATTTT.

The V and J genes are TRBV5-6 and TRBJ2-1, with TRBD2 matching over 8 bases. The CDR3 is 15 amino acids. The V segment lost 4 bases and the J segment 7 bases; nucleotides outside the gene matches: 10. Germline CDR1 is SGHDT and CDR2 is YYEEEE. CDR3 sequence (DNA): TGTGCCAGCAGCCCGGGACTAGGAGTTCTAAATGAGCAGTTCTTC. Amino acids: CASSPGLGVLNEQFF.

The chain has TRBV4-1 and TRBJ1-5; no firm D call. This CDR3 comprises 13 residues. The V end lost 0 bases, the J end lost 8 bases, and 8 bases lay between the germline ends. Germline V lookup: CDR1 MGHRA, CDR2 YSYEKL. CDR3 sequence: CASSQERVKPQHF. CDR3 bases: TGCGCCAGCAGCCAAGAACGGGTAAAGCCCCAGCATTTT.

Regarding this clone: Other DNA sequences in this specimen translate into the identical CDR3. The V and J genes are TRBV6-1 and TRBJ1-2; TRBD1 is a possible D gene (6 bases). The CDR3 runs 13 residues. Germline V lookup: CDR1 MNHNS, CDR2 SASEGT. The germline V and J ends were trimmed by 2 bases and 4 bases, with 8 bases remaining between them. The DNA of the CDR3 is TGTGCCAGCAGTGAAACAGGGAGCTATGGCTACACCTTC. Its protein is CASSETGSYGYTF.

This clone was counted many times. The rearrangement links TRBV6-2 or TRBV6-3 to TRBJ2-2; TRBD2 matches at 7 bases. The junction had 12 bases not matched to a gene; V was cut back by 3 bases and J by 5 bases. This CDR3 comprises 17 residues. In germline, CDR1 is MNHEY, CDR2 SVGEGT. CDR3 coding DNA: TGTGCCAGCAGTTATGAGTCCGGGGGGTCGAGAACCGGGGAGCTGTTTTTT. Encoded protein: CASSYESGGSRTGELFF.

The rearrangement uses TRBV3-1 (or the pseudogene TRBV3-2) and TRBJ2-1; D is possibly TRBD2 (6 bases). V was cut by 0 bases and J by 5 bases, with 14 bases left in between. CDR1 is LGHDT, CDR2 YNNKEL, per germline (reference sequence). The CDR3 length is 16 residues. The CDR3 nucleotides read TGTGCCAGCAGCCAAGAGTGGGGGGAGATCAACAATGAGCAGTTCTTC. It translates to CASSQEWGEINNEQFF.

This clone has more than one count but fewer than ten. This chain joins TRBV5-1 and TRBJ1-4, with TRBD1 identical over 7 bases. This CDR3 is 13 amino acids long. Germline V gene data show CDR1 as SGHRS and CDR2 as YFSETQ. Trimming cost V 4 bases and J 8 bases; bases outside gene matches: 5. DNA for the CDR3: TGCGCCAGCAGCCGAGGGACAGACGAAAAACTGTTTTTT. Protein product: CASSRGTDEKLFF.

The chain uses TRBV5-6 and TRBJ2-2; maybe TRBD1 (5 bases). The V end lost 1 base, the J end lost 1 base, and 8 bases lay between the germline ends. CDR1 is SGHDT and CDR2 is YYEEEE in the germline V gene. The CDR3 is 15 amino acids. The CDR3 protein is CASSLSQGNTGELFF. CDR3 coding DNA: TGTGCCAGCAGCTTGTCGCAGGGGAACACCGGGGAGCTGTTTTTT.

V usage is TRBV7-2 and J usage is TRBJ2-7; TRBD1 aligns across 8 bases. Germline loops: CDR1 SGHTA, CDR2 FQGNSA. The length of the CDR3 is 15 residues. Unmatched junction bases numbered 8, after V lost 5 bases and J lost 2 bases. CDR3: CASSRQGSNPYEQYF. CDR3 nucleotide sequence: TGTGCCAGCAGCAGACAGGGGTCCAACCCCTACGAGCAGTACTTC.

The chain links TRBV19 to TRBJ2-3; 12 positions match TRBD2. Germline V gene data show CDR1 as LNHDA and CDR2 as SQIVND (reference sequence). V lost 8 bases to trimming and J lost 0 bases; unmatched junction nucleotides: 6. CDR3 length: 16 residues. The CDR3 protein is CASSQLAGGSTDTQYF. The CDR3 nucleotides are TGTGCCAGTTCCCAACTAGCGGGGGGTAGCACAGATACGCAGTATTTT.

The V and J genes are TRBV6-1 and TRBJ1-6, with 12 bases identical to TRBD1. Losses at the gene ends were 4 bases for V and 10 bases for J; bases not matched to a gene: 11. CDR3 length: 17 amino acids. Germline lookup yields CDR1 MNHNS and CDR2 SASEGT. CDR3 sequence (DNA): TGTGCCAGCAGTGCCGGGACAGGGGGCGGGGGTTGGTCACCCCTCCACTTT. Residues: CASSAGTGGGGWSPLHF.

This chain links TRBV5-1 with TRBJ1-2; 8 bases match TRBD1. CDR3 size: 17 residues. V was pared by 0 bases and J by 0 bases, with 7 bases of the junction left unmatched. Germline V gene lookup returns CDR1 SGHRS and CDR2 YFSETQ. CDR3 region: CASSLDPTGVTNYGYTF. DNA for the CDR3: TGCGCCAGCAGCTTGGACCCGACAGGGGTCACTAACTATGGCTACACCTTC.

The sample holds one count of this clone. The genes are TRBV5-1 and TRBJ2-5, with 8 nucleotides matching TRBD2. J was trimmed by 4 bases and V by 5 bases; bases with no gene match: 10. Germline values: CDR1 SGHRS, CDR2 YFSETQ. There are 15 residues in the CDR3. The CDR3 loop reads CASRHLGGAGETQYF. In DNA form, the CDR3 reads TGCGCCAGCAGACACCTCGGGGGGGCGGGAGAGACCCAGTACTTC. Drawing the rest from reference TRBV5-1 and TRBJ2-5, the complete variable domain is KAGVTQTPRYLIKTRGQQVTLSCSPISGHRSVSWYQQTPGQGLQFLFEYFSETQRNKGNFPGRFSGRQFSNSRSEMNVSTLELGDSALYLCASRHLGGAGETQYFGPGTRLLVL.

The CDR3 region is CASRPTGDSYNEQFF. Here the CDR3 DNA reads TGTGCCAGCAGACCGACAGGGGACTCCTACAATGAGCAGTTCTTC. The chain employs TRBV5-4 and TRBJ2-1; 8 bases are shared with TRBD1. With V trimmed by 5 bases and J by 0 bases, 4 bases remained unmatched. CDR1 SGHNT and CDR2 YYREEE come from the germline V gene (reference sequence). The CDR3 sequence is 15 residues long. The full variable domain, with the rest looked up from reference TRBV5-4 and TRBJ2-1, is ETGVTQSPTHLIKTRGQQVTLRCSSQSGHNTVSWYQQALGQGPQFIFQYYREEENGRGNFPPRFSGLQFPNYSSELNVNALELDDSALYLCASRPTGDSYNEQFFGPGTRLTVL.

The CDR3 sequence is CASSLQTSGGLRNEQFF. CDR3 nucleotides: TGTGCCAGCAGCCTTCAGACTAGCGGGGGCCTCCGGAATGAGCAGTTCTTC. The rearrangement uses TRBV7-2 and TRBJ2-1, with TRBD2 matching over 12 bases. The germline V gene encodes CDR1 SGHTA and CDR2 FQGNSA. The CDR3 is 17 residues long. J lost 7 bases, V lost 5 bases, and 12 bases had no gene match.

The genes are TRBV3-1 (or the pseudogene TRBV3-2) and TRBJ1-5, with D maybe TRBD1 (5 bases). The CDR3 loop spans 14 amino acids. The germline gives CDR1 LGHDT, CDR2 YNNKEL (reference sequence). The germline V and J ends were trimmed by 4 bases and 3 bases, with 10 bases remaining between them. CDR3 DNA sequence: TGTGCCAGCAGCCGGGGGGGGTCCAATCAGCCCCAGCATTTT. Residues: CASSRGGSNQPQHF.

This sequence joins TRBV19 and TRBJ1-2; D gene ambiguous. Trimming stripped 3 bases from V and 7 bases from J, with 12 bases between. The CDR3 loop spans 13 amino acids. Germline CDR1 LNHDA, CDR2 SQIVND (reference sequence). The DNA of the CDR3 is TGTGCCAGTAGTATGGGTGGAGGGTTTGGCTACACCTTC. Translating gives CASSMGGGFGYTF.

The CDR3 DNA sequence: TGTGCCAGCTCACCTTTCCGGGACAGCAATGAAAAACTGTTTTTT. Its protein product is CASSPFRDSNEKLFF. The chain is built from TRBV18 and TRBJ1-4; 7 bases line up with TRBD1. Germline V gene lookup returns CDR1 KGHSH and CDR2 LQKENI. The V gene end was trimmed by 3 bases and the J gene end by 5 bases; junction bases not matched to a gene: 6. This CDR3 region has 15 residues.

This chain joins TRBV19 and TRBJ1-1; 9 positions agree with TRBD1. Germline CDR1 LNHDA, CDR2 SQIVND (reference sequence). CDR3 size: 14 residues. Losses at the gene ends were 9 bases for V and 3 bases for J; bases not matched to a gene: 8. The CDR3 nucleotides are TGTGCCAGCAAGGACCGGGACAGGGACACTGAAGCTTTCTTT. Protein sequence: CASKDRDRDTEAFF.

The chain is built from TRBV6-1 and TRBJ2-4; D remains ambiguous. The V end was cut by 2 bases, the J end by 0 bases, with 8 bases between. This CDR3 spans 15 amino acids. Germline V gene sequence: CDR1 MNHNS, CDR2 SASEGT. In DNA form, the CDR3 reads TGTGCCAGCAGTGAATTAGCTAAAGCCAAAAACATTCAGTACTTC. Amino acids: CASSELAKAKNIQYF.

The chain is built from TRBV29-1 and TRBJ2-3, with a possible D match to TRBD2 (5 bases). Germline assignment: CDR1 SQVTM and CDR2 ANQGSEA. V gave up 6 bases and J gave up 0 bases, with 10 bases separating them. There are 13 residues in the CDR3. CDR3 protein: CSVTSPSTDTQYF. The CDR3 DNA reads TGCAGCGTCACTAGTCCTAGCACAGATACGCAGTATTTT.

The chain combines TRBV19 with TRBJ2-3; 11 bases match TRBD1. CDR3 length equals 15 residues. With V trimmed by 7 bases and J by 4 bases, 7 bases remained unmatched. The germline V gene encodes CDR1 LNHDA and CDR2 SQIVND (reference sequence). The CDR3 DNA sequence: TGTGCCAGTAAGAGGACAGGGGGCTTCGCAGATACGCAGTATTTT. This gives the protein CASKRTGGFADTQYF.

This chain uses TRBV27 with TRBJ1-1, with 7 bases lining up with TRBD1. Trimming at V came to 3 bases and at J to 8 bases, leaving 9 bases not matched to a gene. This CDR3 spans 14 amino acids. Germline V gives CDR1 MNHEY, CDR2 SMNVEV (reference sequence). CDR3 nucleotide sequence: TGTGCCAGCAGTTTTCGCGCTACAGGGGTAGAAGCTTTCTTT. Amino acids: CASSFRATGVEAFF.

The chain recombines TRBV5-5 with TRBJ1-2; D gene ambiguous. Trimming took off 1 base at V and 0 bases at J, with 10 bases between the two ends. This CDR3 comprises 15 residues. CDR1 is SGHKS and CDR2 is YYEKEE in the germline V gene (reference sequence). The CDR3 here is CASSLWREPNYGYTF. CDR3 DNA sequence: TGTGCCAGCAGCTTGTGGCGGGAACCTAACTATGGCTACACCTTC.

The chain recombines TRBV5-1 with TRBJ1-1; a weak D match, TRBD1 (6 bases). V was pared by 3 bases and J by 3 bases, with 12 bases between. The CDR3 loop spans 14 amino acids. Germline CDR1 and CDR2: SGHRS and YFSETQ. CDR3 protein: CASSSQGPDTEAFF. The CDR3 region has the DNA TGCGCCAGCAGCTCCCAGGGGCCAGACACTGAAGCTTTCTTT.

The V and J genes are TRBV5-1 and TRBJ1-3; D possibly corresponds to TRBD1 (5 bases). CDR3 length equals 14 residues. Between the trimmed V and J ends, which lost 0 bases and 4 bases, there was a span of 8 bases. Per germline, CDR1 SGHRS and CDR2 YFSETQ. The CDR3 nucleotides read TGCGCCAGCAGCTTGGAGACAGCCGGAAACACCATATATTTT. Translated, it gives CASSLETAGNTIYF.

The chain joins TRBV12-3 or TRBV12-4 to TRBJ2-3, with D unclear. V lost 3 bases and J 5 bases, leaving 9 bases between the germline ends. The CDR3 length is 13 residues. This chain's CDR3 is CASSFRTGDTQYF. DNA of the CDR3: TGTGCCAGCAGTTTTAGAACGGGAGATACGCAGTATTTT.

The V and J genes are TRBV18 and TRBJ2-3; perhaps TRBD2 as D (6 bases). V dropped 6 bases and J dropped 1 base, with 14 bases sitting between them. Germline values: CDR1 KGHSH, CDR2 LQKENI. The CDR3 contains 15 residues. This chain's CDR3 is CASSSTGAGTDTQYF. CDR3 nucleotides: TGTGCCAGCTCGTCAACGGGAGCTGGCACAGATACGCAGTATTTT.

DNA of the CDR3: TGTGCCAGCAGTGACTCGTCGGCCGGGGAGCTGTTTTTT. Encoded protein: CASSDSSAGELFF. V gene TRBV6-4 combines with J gene TRBJ2-2; D is uncertain. V was pared by 0 bases and J by 6 bases, with 5 bases between. The CDR3 has 13 amino acids. The germline CDR1 and CDR2 sequences are MRHNA and SNTAGT.